This T cell receptor beta chain is from a study of control samples from healthy donors and cancer patients. The CDR3 loop spans 12 amino acids. The germline V and J ends were trimmed by 6 bases and 0 bases, with 5 bases remaining between them. Germline CDR1 reads MNHEY; CDR2 reads SMNVEV (reference sequence). Only in-frame clones appear in the TCRdb table, and some are missing; sequencing was by immunoSEQ multiplex PCR. Of around 170,000 clones detected, approximately 90% appear once; the ten largest clones hold roughly 1.5%. The sequenced sample consisted of blood. V and J are TRBV27 and TRBJ1-1; D remains unclear. This clonotype was obtained from a man aged 30 to 45 in good health. The DNA for the CDR3 is TGTGCCAGCAGAAGGATGAACACTGAAGCTTTCTTT. This gives the protein CASRRMNTEAFF.